This T cell receptor (beta chain) was observed in a study of early stage breast cancer tumors. Turning to the study itself: Among some twelve ER+/PR+/HER2- tumors, eight were ductal, four lobular. Overall study results and limits: Most shared enriched TCRB sequences were commonly generated ones.

Here immunoSEQ multiplex PCR was the method, and the copy in TCRdb shows in-frame clones only, minus some. The sample has under 20,000 clones, about 83% seen once. As for this clone: Its antigen is as yet unknown.

CDR1 and CDR2 from the germline V gene are MGHRA and YSYEKL. The CDR3 consists of 14 residues. Germline trimming cut 0 bases from V and 7 bases from J; bases unmatched to any gene: 5. The chain couples TRBV4-1 to TRBJ1-2; TRBD1 aligns across 7 bases. This TCR derives from a person between 65 and 79 years old with breast cancer. The specimen sequenced was blood. CDR3 protein: CASSQDPGGTGYTF. The CDR3 DNA reads TGCGCCAGCAGCCAAGATCCAGGGGGAACTGGCTACACCTTC.